The 15 T cell receptor beta chains below all came from one sample that was sequenced in a study of blood T cell repertoires in COVID-19. Profiled with immunoSEQ multiplex PCR; TCRdb holds only in-frame clones, not every one. Among hundreds of thousands of clones, about 88% were seen once, and the ten largest hold over 2%. Sample: PBMCs or T cells enriched from blood (not recorded which). These receptor sequences come from a woman aged 55-69 years in a cohort exposed to, infected with or recovered from COVID-19 (not recorded which).

The CDR3 coding sequence is TGTGCCAGCAGTTACTCCCCGATTAGGAGCTCCTACGAGCAGTACTTC. Translated, it gives CASSYSPIRSSYEQYF. The chain joins TRBV6-5 to TRBJ2-7, with D uncertain. V lost 0 bases, J lost 0 bases, and 12 bases lay in between. Germline V gene lookup returns CDR1 MNHEY and CDR2 SVGAGI. CDR3 length: 16 amino acids.

The chain joins TRBV10-3 to TRBJ1-1, with 7 bases that match TRBD1. The V gene's germline CDR1 is ENHRY and CDR2 SYGVKD. This CDR3 contains 16 residues. With 1 base clipped from V and 1 base from J, the junction kept 6 bases outside the gene matches. CDR3 sequence reads: CAISEFPGQTNTEAFF. The DNA of the CDR3 is TGTGCCATCAGTGAGTTCCCGGGACAGACGAACACTGAAGCTTTCTTT.

On this clone: The limits of the CDR3 on the DNA are not certain, so only TCRdb's listed CDR3 is given. The chain uses TRBV29-1 and TRBJ2-2; the tabulated D call, TRBD2, remains unverified against the DNA. The CDR3 totals 11 residues, both ends included. Per germline, CDR1 SQVTM and CDR2 ANQGSEA. CDR3 sequence reads: CSVRRAGELFF.

The rearrangement joins TRBV3-1 (or the pseudogene TRBV3-2) to TRBJ1-2; TRBD1 might be the D (5 bases). V lost 0 bases, J lost 7 bases, and 24 bases lay in between. The CDR3 extends over 18 amino acids. Germline values: CDR1 LGHDT, CDR2 YNNKEL (reference sequence). The CDR3 protein is CASSQERWGERGRSGYTF. The CDR3 bases are TGTGCCAGCAGCCAAGAACGCTGGGGGGAGAGAGGTCGGAGTGGCTACACCTTC.

V and J are TRBV19 and TRBJ1-6; D gene uncertain. Looked up from germline, CDR1 is LNHDA and CDR2 is SQIVND (reference sequence). Trimming removed 6 bases from V and 9 bases from J, with 15 bases in between. CDR3 length: 14 amino acids. The CDR3 DNA reads TGTGCCAGTAGCTCAATTCCAGGCATTTCACCCCTCCACTTT. Translated: CASSSIPGISPLHF.

The CDR3 DNA is TGCGCCAGCAGCTCAGGGGTACACGAGCAGTACTTC. It yields the protein CASSSGVHEQYF. The V call is TRBV5-1, the J call TRBJ2-7; possibly TRBD1 for D (6 bases). Germline CDR1 is SGHRS and CDR2 is YFSETQ. V was pared by 3 bases and J by 5 bases, with 9 bases between. The CDR3 totals 12 residues. Using reference TRBV5-1 and TRBJ2-7 for the parts outside the CDR3, the full variable domain is KAGVTQTPRYLIKTRGQQVTLSCSPISGHRSVSWYQQTPGQGLQFLFEYFSETQRNKGNFPGRFSGRQFSNSRSEMNVSTLELGDSALYLCASSSGVHEQYFGPGTRLTVT.

This clone was counted a single time. The V and J genes are TRBV30 and TRBJ1-1, with D unresolved. Between the trimmed V and J ends, which lost 7 bases and 5 bases, there was a span of 11 bases. Germline V gene sequence: CDR1 GTSNPN, CDR2 SVGIG (reference sequence). The CDR3 is 11 amino acids. The CDR3 coding sequence is TGTGCCTACCAAACACAGACTGAAGCTTTCTTT. This codes for CAYQTQTEAFF.

In its sample, this clone was seen a few times. V is TRBV18 and J is TRBJ1-3, with no clear D. The V end was cut by 6 bases, the J end by 0 bases, with 12 bases between. This CDR3 contains 15 residues. Germline CDR1 KGHSH, CDR2 LQKENI. CDR3 bases: TGTGCCAGCTCTCCTTACGGTAGCTCTGGAAACACCATATATTTT. Translation: CASSPYGSSGNTIYF.

The chain couples TRBV30 to TRBJ2-5; 7 bases map to TRBD1. Germline V gene sequence: CDR1 GTSNPN, CDR2 SVGIG (reference sequence). There are 13 residues in the CDR3. Trimming at V came to 2 bases and at J to 2 bases, leaving 2 bases not matched to a gene. The CDR3 nucleotides are TGTGCCTGGAGTCCGGGACAGCAAGAGACCCAGTACTTC. Translation: CAWSPGQQETQYF.

The V and J genes are TRBV4-2 and TRBJ2-5; possible D gene TRBD1, 6 bases. The CDR3 runs to 15 residues. CDR1 is LGHNA and CDR2 is YNFKEQ in the germline V gene. V lost 0 bases and J lost 7, with 15 bases in between. Here the CDR3 DNA reads TGTGCCAGCAGCCAAGATCTTACAGGGAGTCCGACCCAGTACTTC. Its protein product is CASSQDLTGSPTQYF.

This chain uses TRBV9 with TRBJ2-3; D possibly corresponds to TRBD2 (5 bases). The CDR3 is 16 residues long. The germline gives CDR1 SGDLS, CDR2 YYNGEE. V was shortened by 0 bases and J by 0 bases, with 11 bases between the two germline ends. CDR3 region: CASSVGGISSTDTQYF. DNA for the CDR3: TGTGCCAGCAGCGTAGGAGGGATATCTAGCACAGATACGCAGTATTTT.

The CDR3 coding sequence is TGTGCCAGTAGTATAGATGAGGTCGCGGGGCCGAAACTGTTTTTT. This encodes CASSIDEVAGPKLFF. V gene TRBV19 combines with J gene TRBJ1-4, with D possibly matching TRBD1 (5 bases). There are 15 residues in the CDR3. Germline CDR1 LNHDA, CDR2 SQIVND (reference sequence). Trimming took off 0 bases at V and 11 bases at J, with 16 bases between the two ends. Looking up the rest from reference TRBV19 and TRBJ1-4 gives the full variable domain: DGGITQSPKYLFRKEGQNVTLSCEQNLNHDAMYWYRQDPGQGLRLIYYSQIVNDFQKGDIAEGYSVSREKKESFPLTVTSAQKNPTAFYLCASSIDEVAGPKLFFGSGTQLSVL.

The chain uses TRBV24-1 and TRBJ2-7; 8 positions match TRBD2. Germline trimming cut 4 bases from V and 2 bases from J; bases unmatched to any gene: 3. This CDR3 contains 14 residues. Germline lookup yields CDR1 KGHDR and CDR2 SFDVKD. The CDR3 DNA is TGTGCCACCAGTGACCGGACTAGCCCCTACGAGCAGTACTTC. Amino acid sequence: CATSDRTSPYEQYF.

This CDR3 is CASRIKGENYEQYF. In DNA form, the CDR3 reads TGTGCCAGCCGGATTAAGGGGGAAAACTACGAGCAGTACTTC. The chain is built from TRBV9 and TRBJ2-7; D might be TRBD1 (6 bases). Looked up from germline, CDR1 is SGDLS and CDR2 is YYNGEE. CDR3 length equals 14 residues. V gave up 7 bases and J gave up 3 bases, with 17 bases separating them.

The V call is TRBV11-2, the J call TRBJ2-2; D gene ambiguous. Germline V gene sequence: CDR1 SGHAT, CDR2 FQNNGV. With 5 bases removed from V and 5 bases from J, the gap between germline ends came to 9 bases. This CDR3 region has 13 residues. DNA for the CDR3: TGTGCCAGCAGCGCCCCCGGGACCGGGGAGCTGTTTTTT. Its translation: CASSAPGTGELFF.